Below, 14 T cell receptor beta chains from the same sample are listed, as sequenced in a study of T cell responses to AZD1222 COVID-19 vaccine. Profiled with immunoSEQ multiplex PCR; TCRdb holds only in-frame clones, not every one. The repertoire includes about 110,000 clones, nearly 90% of them detected once, and around a sixth sits in the top ten. The sequencing used peripheral blood, collected on day 0 of AZD1222 vaccination. Source of these receptors: an adult in good health.

The chain recombines TRBV24-1 with TRBJ2-2; 7 nucleotides match TRBD1. The ends lost 4 bases at V and 1 base at J; junction bases unmatched: 5. This CDR3 is 16 amino acids long. CDR1 is KGHDR and CDR2 is SFDVKD in the germline V gene. The CDR3 nucleotides are TGTGCCACCAGTGACCCCGGGACAGAGAACACCGGGGAGCTGTTTTTT. Residues: CATSDPGTENTGELFF.

The rearrangement links TRBV5-6 to TRBJ1-2; D remains unclear. This CDR3 comprises 12 residues. Trimming stripped 4 bases from V and 5 bases from J, with 9 bases between. From germline, CDR1 is SGHDT and CDR2 YYEEEE. The CDR3 coding sequence is TGTGCCAGCAGCCGTAGCTCGTATGGCTACACCTTC. Protein product: CASSRSSYGYTF.

CDR3 protein: CASSPRAGRGANEKLFF. DNA of the CDR3: TGTGCCAGCAGCCCCCGTGCAGGTCGAGGGGCTAATGAAAAACTGTTTTTT. V gene TRBV5-4 combines with J gene TRBJ1-4, with D possibly being TRBD1 (5 bases). Germline V gene lookup returns CDR1 SGHNT and CDR2 YYREEE (reference sequence). The CDR3 sequence is 17 residues long. Trimming removed 4 bases from V and 3 bases from J, with 19 bases in between.

This chain uses TRBV5-1 with TRBJ1-1; the D gene is possibly TRBD1 (5 bases). The CDR3 spans 15 residues. In germline, CDR1 is SGHRS, CDR2 YFSETQ. Trimming took 4 bases from V and 0 from J, leaving 13 bases between them. The CDR3 DNA reads TGCGCCAGCAGCCGGGAAGGGGCCGTGAACACTGAAGCTTTCTTT. Amino acid sequence: CASSREGAVNTEAFF. The whole variable domain, filled in from reference TRBV5-1 and TRBJ1-1, reads KAGVTQTPRYLIKTRGQQVTLSCSPISGHRSVSWYQQTPGQGLQFLFEYFSETQRNKGNFPGRFSGRQFSNSRSEMNVSTLELGDSALYLCASSREGAVNTEAFFGQGTRLTVV.

This clone has a single count. This CDR3 is also generated by other DNA sequences in the sample. The V gene is TRBV5-1, the J gene TRBJ1-4; D ambiguous. The germline V gene encodes CDR1 SGHRS and CDR2 YFSETQ. Trimming left V 0 bases short and J 0 bases short, with 6 bases between. The CDR3 runs to 15 residues. CDR3 residues: CASSLGRTTNEKLFF. The DNA for the CDR3 is TGCGCCAGCAGCTTGGGACGGACAACTAATGAAAAACTGTTTTTT. The full variable domain, rest sourced from reference TRBV5-1 and TRBJ1-4, is KAGVTQTPRYLIKTRGQQVTLSCSPISGHRSVSWYQQTPGQGLQFLFEYFSETQRNKGNFPGRFSGRQFSNSRSEMNVSTLELGDSALYLCASSLGRTTNEKLFFGSGTQLSVL.

A single count supports this clone. V usage is TRBV5-1 and J usage is TRBJ1-3; D is ambiguous. Per the germline V gene, CDR1 is SGHRS and CDR2 is YFSETQ. V was cut by 4 bases and J by 4 bases, with 9 bases left in between. The CDR3 length is 13 residues. CDR3 sequence: CASSPRRGNTIYF. CDR3 coding DNA: TGCGCCAGCAGCCCCCGGCGGGGAAACACCATATATTTT.

The rearrangement uses TRBV27 and TRBJ2-1; 7 nucleotides agree with TRBD2. The CDR3 extends over 16 amino acids. The trim removed 7 bases at V and 9 bases at J, leaving 18 bases unmatched. Germline assignment: CDR1 MNHEY and CDR2 SMNVEV (reference sequence). CDR3 sequence (DNA): TGTGCCAGCATTCTATCTGGTCCTACTAGCGTTGGTGAGCAGTTCTTC. As protein: CASILSGPTSVGEQFF.

V usage is TRBV9 and J usage is TRBJ1-5, with a weak D call TRBD1 (5 bases). The CDR3 runs to 15 residues. V was clipped by 4 bases and J by 1 base, with 12 bases between them. Germline V CDR1 and CDR2: SGDLS, YYNGEE. CDR3 coding DNA: TGTGCCAGCAGCACGGGACCGTTAAGCAATCAGCCCCAGCATTTT. Protein: CASSTGPLSNQPQHF. Filled out from reference TRBV9 and TRBJ1-5, the complete variable domain reads DSGVTQTPKHLITATGQRVTLRCSPRSGDLSVYWYQQSLDQGLQFLIQYYNGEERAKGNILERFSAQQFPDLHSELNLSSLELGDSALYFCASSTGPLSNQPQHFGDGTRLSIL.

The rearrangement uses TRBV18 and TRBJ1-3, with a weak D call TRBD1 (6 bases). Between the trimmed V and J ends, which lost 3 bases and 0 bases, there was a span of 9 bases. The CDR3 has 15 residues. In germline, CDR1 is KGHSH, CDR2 LQKENI. The DNA for the CDR3 is TGTGCCAGCTCACCCCGGGACAACTCTGGAAACACCATATATTTT. This codes for CASSPRDNSGNTIYF.

The rearrangement joins TRBV29-1 to TRBJ1-1, with TRBD1 identical over 8 bases. Per germline, CDR1 SQVTM and CDR2 ANQGSEA. Losses at the gene ends were 4 bases for V and 3 bases for J; bases not matched to a gene: 10. The CDR3 sequence is 15 residues long. The CDR3 loop is CSVARDRIGDTEAFF. The CDR3 DNA is TGCAGCGTTGCCCGGGACAGGATTGGGGACACTGAAGCTTTCTTT.

The chain is built from TRBV7-8 and TRBJ1-4; the D gene is possibly TRBD1 (6 bases). This CDR3 has 18 amino acids. From germline, CDR1 is SGHVS and CDR2 FQNEAQ. Between the trimmed V and J ends, which lost 5 bases and 10 bases, there was a span of 29 bases. The CDR3 nucleotides read TGTGCCAGCAGCCCCACCAAAATACACAGGGTCGGCGGCGGAAAACTGTTTTTT. This encodes CASSPTKIHRVGGGKLFF.

This clone was seen only once. V gene TRBV6-5 combines with J gene TRBJ1-4; D is unresolved. In germline, CDR1 is MNHEY, CDR2 SVGAGI. The CDR3 sequence is 14 residues long. The V end lost 6 bases, the J end lost 5 bases, and 13 bases lay between the germline ends. The CDR3 DNA is TGTGCCAGCAGCCTCGTGACCCTCAATGAAAAACTGTTTTTT. It codes for CASSLVTLNEKLFF.

V and J are TRBV5-1 and TRBJ1-1; 9 positions agree with TRBD1. The CDR3 extends over 19 amino acids. Unmatched junction bases numbered 19, after V lost 6 bases and J lost 1 base. Per germline, CDR1 SGHRS and CDR2 YFSETQ. The CDR3 DNA reads TGCGCCAGCACCCATAAGGTCGGGGGACAGGGAAGGTGGAACACTGAAGCTTTCTTT. Translated: CASTHKVGGQGRWNTEAFF.

This CDR3 reads CASSESSGLGYEQYF. The CDR3 DNA follows: TGTGCCAGCAGTGAAAGCTCAGGGTTAGGCTACGAGCAGTACTTC. This chain links TRBV2 with TRBJ2-7, with D possibly being TRBD1 (5 bases). The V gene lost 2 bases and the J gene lost 3 bases, with 14 bases spanning the gap. Looked up from germline, CDR1 is SNHLY and CDR2 is FYNNEI. The CDR3 length is 15 residues.